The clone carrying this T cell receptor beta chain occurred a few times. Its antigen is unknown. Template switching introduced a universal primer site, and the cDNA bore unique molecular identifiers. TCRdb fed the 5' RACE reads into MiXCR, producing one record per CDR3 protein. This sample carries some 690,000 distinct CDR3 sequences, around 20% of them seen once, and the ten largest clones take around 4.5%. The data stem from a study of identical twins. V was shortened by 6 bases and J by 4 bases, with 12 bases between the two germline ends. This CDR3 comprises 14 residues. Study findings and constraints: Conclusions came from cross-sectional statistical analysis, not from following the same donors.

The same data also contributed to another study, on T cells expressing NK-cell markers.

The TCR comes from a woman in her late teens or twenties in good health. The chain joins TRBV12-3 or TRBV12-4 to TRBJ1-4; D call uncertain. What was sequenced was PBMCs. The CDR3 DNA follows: TGTGCCAGCAGCCGAACCGGGAGTAATGAAAAACTGTTTTTT. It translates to CASSRTGSNEKLFF.